This TCR beta chain stems from a study of blood T cell repertoires in COVID-19. The overall study: The United States, Italy and Spain supplied acute and convalescent COVID-19 samples. The analysed material was cDNA or gDNA that came from T cells, B-cell-depleted T cells, or PBMCs.

Libraries were prepared by immunoSEQ multiplex PCR; TCRdb keeps only in-frame clonotypes and omits some of them. The sample shows 200,000 to 250,000 clones, 65% to 85% of them seen only once. Those who participated ranged in age from about 18 to 95 years and resided in about two dozen US areas. Participant reports of clinical history set cohort assignment. The material sequenced was PBMCs or T cells enriched from blood (not recorded which). The receptor was derived from a woman in her sixties who had recovered from COVID-19.

The CDR3 bases are TGTGCCAGCAGCTTAGTATCCGGGACAGGGAGCTCCTACGAGCAGTACTTC. It codes for CASSLVSGTGSSYEQYF. The chain has TRBV7-8 and TRBJ2-7; 9 positions agree with TRBD1. V shed 1 base and J 0 bases; nucleotides not matched to a gene: 7. The CDR3 is 17 amino acids. Germline lookup yields CDR1 SGHVS and CDR2 FQNEAQ.